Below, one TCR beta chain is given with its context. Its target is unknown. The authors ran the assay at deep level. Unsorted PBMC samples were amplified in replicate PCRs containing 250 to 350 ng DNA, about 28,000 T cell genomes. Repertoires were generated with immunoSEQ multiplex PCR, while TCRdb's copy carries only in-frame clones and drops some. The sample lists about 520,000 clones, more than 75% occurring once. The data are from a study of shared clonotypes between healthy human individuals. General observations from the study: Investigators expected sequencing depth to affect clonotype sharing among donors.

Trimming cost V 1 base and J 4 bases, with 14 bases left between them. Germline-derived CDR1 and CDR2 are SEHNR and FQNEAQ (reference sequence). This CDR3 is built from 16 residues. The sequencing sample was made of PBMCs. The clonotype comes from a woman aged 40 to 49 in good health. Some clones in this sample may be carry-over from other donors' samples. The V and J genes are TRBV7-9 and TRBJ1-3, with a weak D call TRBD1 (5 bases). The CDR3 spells CASSLGQGLDGNTIYF. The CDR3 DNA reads TGTGCCAGCAGCTTAGGGCAGGGTCTCGACGGAAACACCATATATTTT. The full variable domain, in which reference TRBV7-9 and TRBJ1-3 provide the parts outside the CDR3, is DTGVSQNPRHKITKRGQNVTFRCDPISEHNRLYWYRQTLGQGPEFLTYFQNEAQLEKSRLLSDRFSAERPKGSFSTLEIQRTEQGDSAMYLCASSLGQGLDGNTIYFGEGSWLTVV.